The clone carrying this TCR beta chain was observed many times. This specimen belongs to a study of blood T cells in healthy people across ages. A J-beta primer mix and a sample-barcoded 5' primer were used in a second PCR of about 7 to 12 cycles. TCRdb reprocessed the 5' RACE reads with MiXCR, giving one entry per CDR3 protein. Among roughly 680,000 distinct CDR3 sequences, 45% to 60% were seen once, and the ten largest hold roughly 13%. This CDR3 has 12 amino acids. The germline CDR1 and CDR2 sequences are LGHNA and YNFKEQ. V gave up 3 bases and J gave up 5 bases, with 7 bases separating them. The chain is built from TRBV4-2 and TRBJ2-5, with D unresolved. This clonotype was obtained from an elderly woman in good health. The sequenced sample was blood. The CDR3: CASSHQLETQYF. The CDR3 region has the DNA TGTGCCAGCAGCCATCAGTTGGAGACCCAGTACTTC.